This T cell receptor beta chain was found in a study of control samples from healthy donors and cancer patients. This table comes from immunoSEQ multiplex PCR, and its TCRdb copy is limited to in-frame clones, with some not included. In the table there are about 150,000 clones, around 96% of which are singletons. The sequencing sample was made of blood. The receptor was derived from a middle-aged man in good health.

The CDR3 here is CASSWGQYSNQPQHF. The CDR3, as DNA: TGTGCCAGCAGCTGGGGGCAGTATAGCAATCAGCCCCAGCATTTT. The chain recombines TRBV27 with TRBJ1-5; possibly TRBD1 for D (6 bases). The CDR3 sequence is 15 residues long. V lost 6 bases and J 0 bases, leaving 12 bases between the germline ends. The germline gives CDR1 MNHEY, CDR2 SMNVEV (reference sequence).